This T cell receptor beta chain was observed in a study of blood T cell repertoires in COVID-19 (dated by TCRdb to between 2020 and 2021). The study in broad terms: Collaborator samples came from the United States, Italy and Spain and covered acute and convalescent phases of COVID-19. The repertoires were released in a freely available public database meant as a resource for research on the immune response to SARS-CoV-2. The samples were drawn from the first 160 participants of the ongoing ImmuneRACE study and from some 1,300 subjects provided by 6 global collaborators. Nearly every sample came with metadata listing a de-identified subject ID, COVID-19 status, age in years and sex. Where available, HLA class I and class II types were obtained from metadata supplied by the sample provider rather than from assay-based typing. The material from the prospective study consisted of cDNA or gDNA derived from T cells, B-cell-depleted T cells, or PBMCs. Subjects who had been exposed to COVID-19, were actively infected with it, or had recovered from it provided the deeply sampled blood TCRbeta repertoires that made up the dataset.

TCRbeta CDR3 regions were amplified from genomic DNA by means of the immunoSEQ Assay, a bias-controlled multiplex PCR. Regarding the original processing steps: Nucleated cell counts per sample were estimated from amplification of reference gene primers within the assay. To quantify the absolute abundance of each unique TCRbeta CDR3 rearrangement, sequence reads were collapsed and filtered. For each sample, productive Simpson clonality was calculated by taking the square root of Simpson's diversity index across productive rearrangements. TCRdb took over this immuneACCESS table, retaining in-frame rearrangements with V and J assigned. Such tables are incomplete; in checked studies, under half of the missing clones stem from an unresolved V gene, and the remainder is unexplained. The DNA gave D and trimming, while V, J and clone size come from that table. The sample table records roughly 260,000 clones; 80% to 90% of these occur just once. The top ten hold 3% to 4% of the sample.

This clone was seen just once. What this receptor recognizes is not known. No qualities accompany the bases; no much larger clone lies one base away. CDR1 and CDR2 are drawn from the germline V gene: SGDLS, YYNGEE. After removal of 5 bases from V and 5 bases from J, the junction retains 5 bases not matched to a gene. The CDR3 measures 14 amino acids from cysteine to phenylalanine. The kept DNA is CDR3 alone, 42 bases in frame from the first base. What the authors observed across the whole study: How much clinical and demographic metadata was included differed by source and by participant, and the metadata was provided uncurated.

Each collaborating institution followed its own protocols to collect whole blood in K2EDTA tubes. For TCRbeta analysis, collaborators shipped samples in one of three forms: frozen whole blood, isolated PBMCs, or DNA extracted from either of those sample types. Sequencing was carried out using peripheral blood. The clonotype comes from a woman in her thirties or forties with acute or convalescent COVID-19. The sequence is built from TRBV9 and TRBJ2-1; the junction holds 9 bases that match TRBD2. The encoded CDR3 is CASRSSGDHNEQFF. DNA sequence: TGTGCCAGCAGGTCTAGCGGGGACCACAATGAGCAGTTCTTC. Full variable domain (CDR3 extended with the reference TRBV9 and TRBJ2-1 proteins): DSGVTQTPKHLITATGQRVTLRCSPRSGDLSVYWYQQSLDQGLQFLIQYYNGEERAKGNILERFSAQQFPDLHSELNLSSLELGDSALYFCASRSSGDHNEQFFGPGTRLTVL.